The rows below give T cell receptor beta chains drawn from one sample of a study of cytotoxic CD8 clonotypes in ibrutinib-treated CLL. Measured with immunoSEQ multiplex PCR; TCRdb has only the in-frame clones, and not every one. The sample includes roughly 330,000 clones, 67% of them seen just once. Sequenced here: PBMCs, sampled after 36 months of ibrutinib treatment. Source of these receptors: a human donor with chronic lymphocytic leukemia. CDR3s include the opening cysteine and the closing phenylalanine or tryptophan.

J gene: TRBJ2-7
V gene: TRBV7-8
CDR3 protein: CASSLDLLIYEQYF

J gene: TRBJ1-1
V gene: TRBV6-9
CDR3 protein: CASSYATVNTEAFF

J gene: TRBJ1-4
V gene: TRBV18
CDR3 protein: CASSRRGATNEKLFF

J gene: TRBJ1-2
V gene: TRBV7-9
CDR3 protein: CASSLPLAGSGRYTF

J gene: TRBJ2-7
V gene: TRBV15
CDR3 protein: CATSRGPIGGYYEQYF

J gene: TRBJ2-7
V gene: TRBV21-1
CDR3 protein: CASRAGHTYEQYF

J gene: TRBJ2-7
V gene: TRBV29-1
CDR3 protein: CSVEPLGGNRPYEQYF

J gene: TRBJ2-5
V gene: TRBV5-1
CDR3 protein: CASSLAFGGARETQYF

J gene: TRBJ1-3
V gene: TRBV29-1
CDR3 protein: CSVEPRDSGNTIYF

J gene: TRBJ1-2
V gene: TRBV2
CDR3 protein: CASREGKNGYTF

J gene: TRBJ2-3
V gene: TRBV9
CDR3 protein: CASSHRLAGGSDTQYF

J gene: TRBJ1-1
V gene: TRBV11-2
CDR3 protein: CASSLGSHTEAFF

J gene: TRBJ2-7
V gene: TRBV6-6
CDR3 protein: CASSRDRVEQYF

J gene: TRBJ1-6
V gene: TRBV9
CDR3 protein: CASSVLGQGNSPLHF

J gene: TRBJ2-3
V gene: TRBV5-1
CDR3 protein: CASSLVGGHTDTQYF

J gene: TRBJ2-7
V gene: TRBV6-5
CDR3 protein: CAASRDRVSEQYF

J gene: TRBJ2-5
V gene: TRBV5-6
CDR3 protein: CASSWRGGVKETQYF

J gene: TRBJ1-2
V gene: TRBV7-9
CDR3 protein: CASSLGLGGYTF

J gene: TRBJ2-7
V gene: TRBV5-1
CDR3 protein: CASSLDSPSYEQYF

J gene: TRBJ2-7
V gene: TRBV21-1
CDR3 protein: CASSKGAAPYYEQYF

J gene: TRBJ1-4
V gene: TRBV15
CDR3 protein: CATSRDRGGLSEKLFF

J gene: TRBJ1-2
V gene: TRBV7-8
CDR3 protein: CASTFAERDGYTF

J gene: TRBJ2-6
V gene: TRBV9
CDR3 protein: CASSVVGAGANVLTF

J gene: TRBJ2-3
V gene: TRBV6-6
CDR3 protein: CASSYMAGFGDTQYF

J gene: TRBJ2-2
V gene: TRBV4-1
CDR3 protein: CASSQERNTGELFF

J gene: TRBJ2-7
V gene: TRBV4-3
CDR3 protein: CASSQSPTAPFYEQYF

J gene: TRBJ1-6
V gene: TRBV9
CDR3 protein: CASSVGDSGGSPLHF

J gene: TRBJ2-7
V gene: TRBV10-3
CDR3 protein: CAISGAGGPTEQYF

J gene: TRBJ1-2
V gene: TRBV28
CDR3 protein: CASSESGGYGYTF

J gene: TRBJ1-5
V gene: TRBV7-9
CDR3 protein: CASSGPGTGNNQPQHF

J gene: TRBJ2-5
V gene: TRBV11-2
CDR3 protein: CASSHRTLQIRETQYF

J gene: TRBJ2-1
V gene: TRBV14
CDR3 protein: CASSQEAWPTRPTLVYEQFF

J gene: TRBJ2-1
V gene: TRBV6-1
CDR3 protein: CASSVYGNEQFF

J gene: TRBJ2-7
V gene: TRBV6-5
CDR3 protein: CASSNRVLGEQYF

J gene: TRBJ1-5
V gene: TRBV6-5
CDR3 protein: CASRGFGRNQPQHF

J gene: TRBJ2-1
V gene: TRBV18
CDR3 protein: CASSRGDEQFF

J gene: TRBJ2-1
V gene: TRBV9
CDR3 protein: CASSPPGTSYNEQFF

J gene: TRBJ2-7
V gene: TRBV9
CDR3 protein: CASSVSVAGEQYF

J gene: TRBJ2-5
V gene: TRBV9
CDR3 protein: CASSVATGGETQYF

J gene: TRBJ1-2
V gene: TRBV7-9
CDR3 protein: CASSLADSFYGYTF

J gene: TRBJ1-2
V gene: TRBV13
CDR3 protein: CASSTKGWGSNYGYTF

J gene: TRBJ2-7
V gene: TRBV4-1
CDR3 protein: CASSPHSGGGSYEQYF

J gene: TRBJ2-3
V gene: TRBV10-2
CDR3 protein: CASSDAAAPTDTQYF

J gene: TRBJ2-3
V gene: TRBV18
CDR3 protein: CASSLETGGIDTQYF

J gene: TRBJ1-2
V gene: TRBV13
CDR3 protein: CASSLPTGRGGYTF

J gene: TRBJ2-7
V gene: TRBV4-1
CDR3 protein: CASSAGDYEQYF

J gene: TRBJ2-7
V gene: TRBV13
CDR3 protein: CASSQDGSSYEQYF

J gene: TRBJ2-7
V gene: TRBV7-2
CDR3 protein: CASSSKLRRDTTYEQYF